Listed below are T cell receptor beta chains from one sample, sequenced in a study of spatial heterogeneity in lung cancer. From the 5' RACE reads, TCRdb called clonotypes with MiXCR, one entry per CDR3 protein. The table lists about 110,000 distinct CDR3 sequences, 10% to 14% of them singletons. The sample in question was PBMCs, obtained at follow-up. These receptors came from a female donor with early-stage non-small cell lung cancer. Both conserved end residues are part of each CDR3. The D gene is left open where the match is weak. Size values are once, few and many counts, or a class for expanded clones, and some rows have none.

J gene	clone size	V gene	D gene	CDR3 protein	CDR3 DNA
TRBJ1-2	-	TRBV6-2/TRBV6-3	-	CASSLRAWYGYTF	TGTGCCAGCAGCCTGAGGGCTTGGTATGGCTACACCTTC
TRBJ2-1	-	TRBV14	-	CASSQQSYNEQFF	TGTGCCAGCAGCCAACAATCCTACAATGAGCAGTTCTTC
TRBJ1-5	-	TRBV6-6	TRBD1	CASSYSTGANQLQHF	TGTGCCAGCAGTTACTCGACAGGGGCCAATCAGCTCCAGCATTTT
TRBJ2-1	many	TRBV12-3/TRBV12-4	-	CASSSYSWRTYNEQFF	TGTGCCAGCAGCTCTTATTCGTGGAGAACCTACAATGAGCAGTTCTTC
TRBJ1-2	many	TRBV28	-	CASSFQGKGYTF	TGTGCCAGCAGTTTTCAGGGGAAGGGCTACACCTTC
TRBJ2-1	few	TRBV24-1	-	CATSRTAYNEQFF	TGTGCCACCAGTCGGACAGCTTACAATGAGCAGTTCTTC
TRBJ2-3	-	TRBV28	-	CASSLYRDWYF	TGTGCCAGCAGTTTATATAGGGATTGGTATTTT
TRBJ2-1	many	TRBV30	TRBD2	CACQTSGPYNEQFF	TGTGCCTGTCAGACTAGCGGGCCCTACAATGAGCAGTTCTTC
TRBJ2-7	-	TRBV2	TRBD2	CASRTSGTSYEQYF	TGTGCCAGTCGTACTAGCGGGACATCCTACGAGCAGTACTTC
TRBJ1-1	few	TRBV5-1	-	CASSTQAGNTEAFF	TGCGCCAGCAGTACACAGGCGGGGAACACTGAAGCTTTCTTT
TRBJ2-4	few	TRBV6-5	-	CASSYTQNLAKNIQYF	TGTGCCAGCAGTTACACACAGAATTTAGCCAAAAACATTCAGTACTTC
TRBJ1-1	few	TRBV5-1	TRBD1	CASSLAGGNTEAFF	TGCGCCAGCAGCTTGGCAGGGGGGAACACTGAAGCTTTCTTT
TRBJ1-2	few	TRBV6-6	-	CASSYLETGPLANYGYTF	TGTGCCAGCAGTTACCTCGAGACAGGTCCACTAGCTAACTATGGCTACACCTTC
TRBJ2-3	-	TRBV11-3	TRBD1	CASGTGADTQYF	TGTGCCAGCGGGACAGGGGCTGATACGCAGTATTTT
TRBJ1-3	once	TRBV7-8	-	CASSPTLFGNTIYF	TGTGCCAGCAGCCCGACCCTCTTTGGAAACACCATATATTTT
TRBJ1-1	-	TRBV6-5	-	CASSFGGKILNTEAFF	TGTGCCAGCAGTTTTGGGGGGAAAATTCTTAACACTGAAGCTTTCTTT
TRBJ1-2	-	TRBV28	TRBD1	CASRDRGRNGYTF	TGTGCCAGCAGGGACAGGGGGCGGAATGGCTACACCTTC
TRBJ2-5	many	TRBV3-1	TRBD2	CASRLGLAGAETQYF	TGTGCCAGCAGACTGGGACTAGCGGGAGCGGAGACCCAGTACTTC
TRBJ1-1	few	TRBV12-3/TRBV12-4	TRBD1	CASSPRQGKNTEALF	TGTGCCAGCAGCCCCAGACAGGGTAAGAACACTGAAGCTCTCTTT
TRBJ1-3	few	TRBV11-2	TRBD1	CASSLRDRISGNTIYF	TGTGCCAGCAGCCTGAGGGACAGAATCTCTGGAAACACCATATATTTT
TRBJ2-2	few	TRBV27	-	CASSSVNTGELFF	TGTGCCAGCAGTTCGGTTAACACCGGGGAGCTGTTTTTT
TRBJ2-3	-	TRBV7-3	-	CASSLTKLTTDTQYF	TGTGCCAGCAGCTTAACAAAACTCACCACAGATACGCAGTATTTT
TRBJ1-4	-	TRBV7-9	TRBD1	CASSPGTGQEKLFF	TGTGCCAGCAGTCCCGGGACAGGGCAAGAAAAACTGTTTTTT
TRBJ2-5	many	TRBV6-6	TRBD2	CASKTSGGETQYF	TGTGCCAGCAAAACTAGCGGGGGAGAGACCCAGTACTTC
TRBJ2-3	few	TRBV3-1	TRBD1	CASSQGGQGTDTQYF	TGTGCCAGCAGCCAAGGAGGACAGGGCACAGATACGCAGTATTTT
TRBJ2-4	-	TRBV6-2/TRBV6-3	-	CASSLGGGGQGIQYF	TGTGCCAGCAGTTTGGGGGGAGGCGGCCAGGGCATTCAGTACTTC
TRBJ2-7	-	TRBV30	TRBD1	CAWSPLGPATGKVYEQYF	TGTGCCTGGAGTCCCTTGGGCCCCGCGACAGGGAAGGTCTACGAGCAGTACTTC
TRBJ2-5	many	TRBV10-3	-	CAISEKGETQYF	TGTGCCATCAGTGAAAAGGGGGAGACCCAGTACTTC
TRBJ2-7	few	TRBV27	-	CASSSRTTSSYEQYF	TGTGCCAGCAGTTCAAGGACTACCAGCTCCTACGAGCAGTACTTC
TRBJ2-2	-	TRBV27	TRBD1	CASRLDRLGTGELFF	TGTGCCAGCAGACTGGACAGGCTCGGGACCGGGGAGCTGTTTTTT
TRBJ2-5	few	TRBV7-9	-	CASSLDAVGPQYF	TGTGCCAGCAGCTTAGACGCGGTTGGACCCCAGTACTTC
TRBJ2-5	few	TRBV3-1	-	CASTVRGTQYF	TGTGCCAGCACCGTAAGGGGGACCCAGTACTTC
TRBJ2-1	-	TRBV20-1	-	CSARQRTGGDNEQFF	TGCAGTGCTAGACAGCGGACCGGAGGGGACAATGAGCAGTTCTTC
TRBJ1-1	-	TRBV25-1	TRBD1	CASSDPGGRAEAFF	TGTGCCAGCAGTGATCCAGGGGGCCGGGCTGAAGCTTTCTTT
TRBJ1-1	-	TRBV25-1	-	CASSEFGHLNTEAFF	TGTGCCAGCAGTGAATTCGGACACCTGAACACTGAAGCTTTCTTT
TRBJ2-1	-	TRBV5-1	-	CASSPPLGAVYNEQFF	TGCGCCAGCAGCCCACCTCTAGGAGCGGTTTACAATGAGCAGTTCTTC
TRBJ2-1	-	TRBV6-5	-	CASRRHVRESREQFF	TGTGCCAGCAGACGACATGTTCGGGAGTCACGTGAGCAGTTCTTC
TRBJ2-1	few	TRBV24-1	TRBD1	CATSGGTELYNEQFF	TGTGCCACCAGTGGTGGGACAGAACTTTACAATGAGCAGTTCTTC
TRBJ2-1	few	TRBV2	-	CASSTIVDEQFF	TGTGCCAGCAGTACGATAGTCGATGAGCAGTTCTTC
TRBJ2-1	few	TRBV28	TRBD2	CASSSTGTSGSKQFF	TGTGCCAGCAGTTCTACCGGGACTAGCGGGAGTAAGCAGTTCTTC
TRBJ2-3	few	TRBV28	-	CASSSRGAYVTDTQYF	TGTGCCAGCAGCTCCCGGGGGGCCTACGTTACAGATACGCAGTATTTT
TRBJ2-2	-	TRBV29-1	-	CSVEARSNTGELFF	TGCAGCGTTGAGGCCCGATCGAACACCGGGGAGCTGTTTTTT
TRBJ2-1	-	TRBV3-1	-	CASSPRLNPSSLEQFF	TGTGCCAGCAGCCCAAGACTGAACCCTTCATCACTTGAGCAGTTCTTC
TRBJ2-5	-	TRBV3-1	TRBD1	CASSQFGTGGETQYF	TGTGCCAGCAGCCAGTTTGGGACAGGGGGAGAGACCCAGTACTTC
TRBJ2-5	-	TRBV5-1	-	CASSFPLGASQETQYF	TGCGCCAGCAGCTTCCCATTGGGGGCGAGCCAAGAGACCCAGTACTTC
TRBJ2-3	many	TRBV28	-	CASSPRAQDTQYF	TGTGCCAGCAGTCCCAGAGCCCAAGATACGCAGTATTTT
TRBJ1-5	many	TRBV12-3/TRBV12-4	-	CASSLTLAVSNQPQHF	TGTGCCAGCAGTTTAACGTTGGCAGTTAGCAATCAGCCCCAGCATTTT
TRBJ2-2	-	TRBV20-1	-	CSARGQNTGELFF	TGCAGTGCCCGCGGACAGAACACCGGGGAGCTGTTTTTT
TRBJ2-1	-	TRBV2	TRBD1	CASSIRQGAYNEQFF	TGTGCCAGCAGTATTAGACAGGGGGCCTACAATGAGCAGTTCTTC
TRBJ1-2	few	TRBV29-1	-	CSVERQVGYGYTF	TGCAGCGTCGAGCGACAGGTCGGCTATGGCTACACCTTC
TRBJ2-2	few	TRBV7-8	TRBD1	CASSLGQLNTGELFF	TGTGCCAGCAGCTTGGGACAGTTAAACACCGGGGAGCTGTTTTTT
TRBJ2-7	-	TRBV28	-	CASSYPGRSSYEQYF	TGTGCCAGCAGTTACCCAGGGAGATCTTCCTACGAGCAGTACTTC
TRBJ1-5	-	TRBV19	-	CASSMGGFDNQPQHF	TGTGCCAGTAGTATGGGGGGGTTCGACAATCAGCCCCAGCATTTT